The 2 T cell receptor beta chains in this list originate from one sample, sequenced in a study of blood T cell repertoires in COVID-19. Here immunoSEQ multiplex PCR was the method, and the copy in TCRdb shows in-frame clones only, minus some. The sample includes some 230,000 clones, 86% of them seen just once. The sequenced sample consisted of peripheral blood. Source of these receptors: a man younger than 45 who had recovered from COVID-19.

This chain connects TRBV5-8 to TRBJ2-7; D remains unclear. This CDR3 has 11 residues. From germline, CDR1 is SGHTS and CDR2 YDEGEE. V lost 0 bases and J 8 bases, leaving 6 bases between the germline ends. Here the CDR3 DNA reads TGTGCCAGCAGCTTGGGCGCTAAGCAGTACTTC. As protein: CASSLGAKQYF.

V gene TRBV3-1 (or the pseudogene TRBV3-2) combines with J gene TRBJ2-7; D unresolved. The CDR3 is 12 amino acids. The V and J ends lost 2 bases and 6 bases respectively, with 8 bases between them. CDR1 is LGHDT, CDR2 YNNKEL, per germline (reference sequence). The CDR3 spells CASSQTFSEQYF. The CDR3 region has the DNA TGTGCCAGCAGCCAAACCTTTAGCGAGCAGTACTTC.